The 18 T cell receptor beta chains below come from one sample, sequenced in a study of cytomegalovirus exposure and HLA in healthy donors. This PCR relied on a set of 60 Vbeta primers and 13 Jbeta primers. Method: immunoSEQ multiplex PCR; TCRdb's copy keeps in-frame clones and lacks some. The sample lists 120,000 to 150,000 clones, over 80% seen once, with about 1.2% in the top ten. The specimen sequenced was PBMCs. These TCRs come from a female donor in good health and CMV-seronegative.

V usage is TRBV7-6 and J usage is TRBJ2-1, with D maybe TRBD2 (6 bases). CDR3 length: 16 amino acids. Germline CDR1 reads SGHVS; CDR2 reads FNYEAQ. Trimming stripped 5 bases from V and 2 bases from J, with 16 bases between. The CDR3 region is CASSLISRGTYNEQFF. DNA for the CDR3: TGTGCCAGCAGCCTGATATCCCGGGGGACCTACAATGAGCAGTTCTTC.

The V and J genes are TRBV2 and TRBJ2-2, with D possibly being TRBD1 (6 bases). Germline V gene lookup returns CDR1 SNHLY and CDR2 FYNNEI. Trimming took off 11 bases at V and 4 bases at J, with 14 bases between the two ends. This CDR3 region has 13 residues. The CDR3 DNA is TGTGCCCTAAAGGGGGAACTCACCGGGGAGCTGTTTTTT. It specifies CALKGELTGELFF.

This clone was counted a few times. The chain joins TRBV29-1 to TRBJ2-1; D is ambiguous. V was cut by 4 bases and J by 1 base, with 14 bases left in between. The CDR3 covers 15 residues. Per the germline V gene, CDR1 is SQVTM and CDR2 is ANQGSEA. CDR3 bases: TGCAGCGTTGGCATGGCGGTTATTTCCTACAATGAGCAGTTCTTC. Amino acids: CSVGMAVISYNEQFF.

This clone has only one observation. The chain combines TRBV18 with TRBJ1-1; TRBD1 matches 8 bases. Trimming at V came to 0 bases and at J to 3 bases, leaving 9 bases not matched to a gene. Germline V gives CDR1 KGHSH, CDR2 LQKENI. This CDR3 is built from 17 residues. For the CDR3, the DNA is TGTGCCAGCTCACCACCGGGGTCAGGGGGCGGATACACTGAAGCTTTCTTT. Protein sequence: CASSPPGSGGGYTEAFF. The full variable domain, its missing parts supplied by reference TRBV18 and TRBJ1-1, is NAGVMQNPRHLVRRRGQEARLRCSPMKGHSHVYWYRQLPEEGLKFMVYLQKENIIDESGMPKERFSAEFPKEGPSILRIQQVVRGDSAAYFCASSPPGSGGGYTEAFFGQGTRLTVV.

V is TRBV28 and J is TRBJ1-5, with a tentative D call TRBD1 (5 bases). The V gene lost 8 bases and the J gene lost 7 bases, with 18 bases spanning the gap. Germline CDR1 is MDHEN and CDR2 is SYDVKM. The CDR3 consists of 14 residues. Here the CDR3 reads CASRNPGLQQPQHF. In DNA form, the CDR3 reads TGTGCCAGCCGAAACCCGGGACTTCAACAGCCCCAGCATTTT.

This clone appeared a few times. The sample has other DNA sequences that encode this CDR3 too. The chain carries TRBV25-1 and TRBJ2-3; perhaps TRBD2 as D (6 bases). This CDR3 region has 14 residues. Trimming removed 1 base at V and 1 base at J, with 6 bases between. Germline assignment: CDR1 MGHDK and CDR2 SYGVNS. The CDR3 region is CASSESGGTDTQYF. CDR3 nucleotides: TGTGCCAGCAGTGAATCGGGAGGCACAGATACGCAGTATTTT.

The chain links TRBV11-2 to TRBJ1-1; possibly TRBD1 for D (6 bases). This CDR3 spans 14 amino acids. The V end lost 5 bases, the J end lost 4 bases, and 14 bases lay between the germline ends. Germline V gene data show CDR1 as SGHAT and CDR2 as FQNNGV. The CDR3 spells CASSHWGGGTEAFF. The CDR3 region has the DNA TGTGCCAGCAGCCATTGGGGAGGGGGCACTGAAGCTTTCTTT.

The chain uses TRBV7-3 and TRBJ2-2; D possibly corresponds to TRBD1 (5 bases). CDR1 SGHTA and CDR2 FQGTGA come from the germline V gene. Trimming left V 4 bases short and J 3 bases short, with 18 bases between. This CDR3 contains 17 residues. The CDR3, as DNA: TGTGCCAGCAGCTCTCGAGTCTGGACACAACACACCGGGGAGCTGTTTTTT. As protein: CASSSRVWTQHTGELFF.

The V gene is TRBV11-3, the J gene TRBJ1-5; 7 nucleotides align to TRBD1. The J segment lost 0 bases and the V segment lost 4 bases, leaving 15 bases of the junction unmatched. The CDR3 is 19 residues long. The germline CDR1 and CDR2 sequences are SGHNT and YENEEA. The CDR3 sequence: CASSSPSGTARDSNQPQHF. The CDR3 nucleotides read TGTGCCAGCAGCTCCCCCTCCGGGACAGCCCGAGATAGCAATCAGCCCCAGCATTTT.

The V call is TRBV7-8, the J call TRBJ2-5; TRBD2 is a possible D gene (5 bases). V lost 5 bases to trimming and J lost 4 bases, with 14 bases between them. Per germline, CDR1 SGHVS and CDR2 FQNEAQ. This CDR3 spans 14 amino acids. In DNA form, the CDR3 reads TGTGCCAGCAGCCCTCCCTGGGCGGGAGAGACCCAGTACTTC. Its translation: CASSPPWAGETQYF. Supplemented by reference TRBV7-8 and TRBJ2-5, the full variable domain reads GAGVSQSPRYKVAKRGQDVALRCDPISGHVSLFWYQQALGQGPEFLTYFQNEAQLDKSGLPSDRFFAERPEGSVSTLKIQRTQQEDSAVYLCASSPPWAGETQYFGPGTRLLVL.

The chain combines TRBV5-1 with TRBJ1-2, with 9 bases that match TRBD1. V was pared by 4 bases and J by 2 bases, with 9 bases of the junction left unmatched. This CDR3 contains 16 residues. CDR1 and CDR2 from the germline V gene are SGHRS and YFSETQ. The CDR3 DNA follows: TGCGCCAGCAGCAGGGGACAGGGTGCTTCAAACTATGGCTACACCTTC. Translating gives CASSRGQGASNYGYTF.

The genes are TRBV28 and TRBJ2-7, with a tentative D call TRBD1 (6 bases). Germline V lookup: CDR1 MDHEN, CDR2 SYDVKM. The CDR3 extends over 13 amino acids. Trimming left V 3 bases short and J 4 bases short, with 10 bases between. This chain's CDR3 is CASSFLQGYEQYF. The DNA of the CDR3 is TGTGCCAGCAGTTTTTTACAGGGATACGAGCAGTACTTC.

V and J are TRBV5-1 and TRBJ2-2, with 7 bases that match TRBD2. J gave up 6 bases and V 0 bases, and 5 bases lay outside the gene matches. This CDR3 is built from 15 residues. The germline gives CDR1 SGHRS, CDR2 YFSETQ. The CDR3 loop reads CASSLAGGSSGELFF. The CDR3 DNA is TGCGCCAGCAGCTTGGCGGGAGGCTCGTCCGGGGAGCTGTTTTTT.

The genes are TRBV29-1 and TRBJ1-1; no clear D gene. The CDR3 covers 14 residues. The germline gives CDR1 SQVTM, CDR2 ANQGSEA. Trimming shortened V by 4 bases and J by 3 bases, and 15 bases separated the two germline ends. CDR3 sequence: CSVVGVGRYTEAFF. CDR3 DNA: TGCAGCGTTGTCGGGGTAGGGCGATACACTGAAGCTTTCTTT.

This clone was observed a handful of times. The chain recombines TRBV28 with TRBJ1-1; no clear D gene. Germline V lookup: CDR1 MDHEN, CDR2 SYDVKM. The CDR3 loop spans 12 amino acids. Trimming removed 2 bases from V and 9 bases from J, with 10 bases in between. The CDR3: CASSLQSPQAFF. CDR3 DNA sequence: TGTGCCAGCAGTTTACAGTCGCCACAAGCTTTCTTT.

This clone is medium-sized. CDR3 sequence reads: CASSSVTGGSSNEQFF. The CDR3 DNA reads as TGTGCCAGCAGCTCAGTGACAGGGGGGTCCTCGAATGAGCAGTTCTTC. The chain has TRBV7-9 and TRBJ2-1, with 9 bases lining up with TRBD1. The CDR3 runs 16 residues. V lost 4 bases and J lost 7; bases outside the gene matches: 11. Germline lookup yields CDR1 SEHNR and CDR2 FQNEAQ (reference sequence).

The rearrangement uses TRBV11-2 and TRBJ2-7; 9 bases are shared with TRBD2. V lost 1 base, J lost 2 bases, and 6 bases stayed unmatched. The CDR3 has 16 residues. Germline values: CDR1 SGHAT, CDR2 FQNNGV. The CDR3 nucleotides read TGTGCCAGCAGCTTAGGATGGTCTAGCGGGACCTACGAGCAGTACTTC. Translated: CASSLGWSSGTYEQYF. The full variable domain, with the rest looked up from reference TRBV11-2 and TRBJ2-7, is EAGVAQSPRYKIIEKRQSVAFWCNPISGHATLYWYQQILGQGPKLLIQFQNNGVVDDSQLPKDRFSAERLKGVDSTLKIQPAKLEDSAVYLCASSLGWSSGTYEQYFGPGTRLTVT.

This clone came up once. V usage is TRBV28 and J usage is TRBJ2-1; D is perhaps TRBD1 (6 bases). V lost 7 bases and J 3 bases, leaving 13 bases between the germline ends. Per germline, CDR1 MDHEN and CDR2 SYDVKM. This CDR3 is 14 amino acids long. The CDR3 sequence is CASNTWDNYNEQFF. The CDR3 nucleotides are TGTGCCAGCAATACCTGGGACAACTACAATGAGCAGTTCTTC. The full variable domain, in which reference TRBV28 and TRBJ2-1 provide the parts outside the CDR3, is DVKVTQSSRYLVKRTGEKVFLECVQDMDHENMFWYRQDPGLGLRLIYFSYDVKMKEKGDIPEGYSVSREKKERFSLILESASTNQTSMYLCASNTWDNYNEQFFGPGTRLTVL.